Listed below are T cell receptor beta chains from one sample, sequenced in a study of chemoradiotherapy in HPV16-positive cancers. Profiled with immunoSEQ multiplex PCR; TCRdb holds only in-frame clones, not every one. The sample shows 9,500 to 15,000 clones, around 81% of them seen only once. This material was acquired from a patient who underwent chemoradiotherapy. All receptors come from a human donor with HPV-associated anogenital cancer. The CDR3 runs from the conserved cysteine through the conserved F or W. A D gene is named only where the DNA matches it firmly.

V gene: TRBV9
CDR3 length: 16
D gene: .
CDR3 protein: CASTRGGSALNSPLHF

V gene: TRBV16
CDR3 length: 15
D gene: TRBD2
CDR3 protein: CASSYGTSGSYEQYF

V gene: TRBV4-2
CDR3 length: 15
D gene: .
CDR3 protein: CASSQFSGVGNTIYF

V gene: TRBV2
CDR3 length: 13
D gene: TRBD1
CDR3 protein: CASSESGGAGYTF

V gene: TRBV19
CDR3 length: 15
D gene: .
CDR3 protein: CASSNHPRGNTEAFF

V gene: TRBV30
CDR3 length: 15
D gene: TRBD1
CDR3 protein: CAWSPGQGTGETQYF

V gene: TRBV10-3
CDR3 length: 16
D gene: TRBD1
CDR3 protein: CAISESQGGYNSPLHF

V gene: TRBV18
CDR3 length: 13
D gene: TRBD1
CDR3 protein: CASRQGINQPQHF

V gene: TRBV12-5
CDR3 length: 16
D gene: .
CDR3 protein: CASGWDLQVGTYGYTF

V gene: TRBV7-2
CDR3 length: 15
D gene: TRBD2
CDR3 protein: CASSFPSGGTDEQFF

V gene: TRBV27
CDR3 length: 17
D gene: .
CDR3 protein: CASSTTKPEGSVDGYTF

V gene: TRBV5-1
CDR3 length: 14
D gene: TRBD2
CDR3 protein: CASSGLGAAYEQYF

V gene: TRBV23-1
CDR3 length: 13
D gene: .
CDR3 protein: CASNTRTDEKLFF

V gene: TRBV5-1
CDR3 length: 16
D gene: TRBD1
CDR3 protein: CASGRQGPGVQETQYF

V gene: TRBV7-2
CDR3 length: 14
D gene: .
CDR3 protein: CASSSPGLYNEQFF

V gene: TRBV18
CDR3 length: 15
D gene: .
CDR3 protein: CASSPGRGITDTQYF

V gene: TRBV28
CDR3 length: 17
D gene: TRBD1
CDR3 protein: CASSFFPGTGAQETQYF

V gene: TRBV19
CDR3 length: 16
D gene: .
CDR3 protein: CASSGVRRTTTGELFF

V gene: TRBV11-3
CDR3 length: 13
D gene: .
CDR3 protein: CASSSMTGAEAFF

V gene: TRBV2
CDR3 length: 14
D gene: .
CDR3 protein: CASRPGLNTGELFF